The 21 T cell receptor beta chains below all came from one sample that was sequenced in a study of blood T cells in healthy people across ages. With a J-beta primer mix and a sample-barcoded 5' primer, a second PCR ran about 7 to 12 cycles. TCRdb independently ran MiXCR on the 5' RACE reads; one entry per CDR3 protein. The sample has approximately 810,000 distinct CDR3 sequences, around 26% seen once. The source material was blood. The receptors were sampled from a woman of 80 years or more in good health.

In regard to this clonotype: A much larger clone is a single base away; this may be a read error. The J gene is TRBJ2-6, the V gene TRBV7-9; D might be TRBD1 (5 bases). Germline CDR1 is SEHNR and CDR2 is FQNEAQ (reference sequence). The CDR3 has 15 amino acids. In nucleotides, the CDR3 is TGTGCCAGCAGCCAAACAGCGACTGGGGCCAACGTCCGGACTTTC. The encoded protein is CASSQTATGANVRTF.

At least ten counts were recorded for this clonotype. The rearrangement links TRBV5-1 to TRBJ1-2, with D unresolved. From germline, CDR1 is SGHRS and CDR2 YFSETQ. The CDR3 loop spans 14 amino acids. Trimming took 0 bases from V and 2 from J, leaving 8 bases between them. The CDR3 spells CASSLAESNYGYTF. CDR3 DNA: TGCGCCAGCAGCTTGGCGGAGTCGAACTATGGCTACACCTTC.

The chain couples TRBV4-2 to TRBJ1-2; TRBD1 aligns across 9 bases. V lost 1 base, J lost 12 bases, and 21 bases stayed unmatched. The CDR3 runs 18 residues. CDR1 LGHNA and CDR2 YNFKEQ come from the germline V gene. The CDR3 loop reads CASSQVGGLGQGKGGHTF. Written as DNA, the CDR3 is TGTGCCAGCAGCCAAGTAGGGGGCCTTGGACAGGGGAAAGGCGGCCACACCTTC.

This clonotype has more than one count but fewer than ten. With a much larger clone just one base away, this may be a read error. This chain links TRBV12-3 or TRBV12-4 with TRBJ2-4, with TRBD1 matching 9 bases. The length of the CDR3 is 15 residues. V shed 6 bases, J shed 7 bases, and the junction held 10 bases outside the gene matches. The CDR3 sequence: CASRQTGGVWNIQYF. The CDR3 DNA is TGTGCCAGCAGACAGACAGGGGGTGTTTGGAACATTCAGTACTTC.

This clonotype appeared many times. The chain is built from TRBV7-2 and TRBJ2-3; 8 bases align to TRBD2. V trimming: 4 bases; J trimming: 6 bases; junction bases outside the gene matches: 9. The germline V gene encodes CDR1 SGHTA and CDR2 FQGNSA. This CDR3 contains 15 residues. This CDR3 is CASSSQKRGTDTQYF. The CDR3 DNA sequence: TGTGCCAGCAGCTCCCAGAAGCGGGGGACCGATACGCAGTATTTT.

In this sample, this clonotype turned up many times. The chain employs TRBV20-1 and TRBJ2-5, with 8 bases identical to TRBD1. The CDR3 sequence is 13 residues long. The V gene end was trimmed by 5 bases and the J gene end by 3 bases; junction bases not matched to a gene: 5. From germline, CDR1 is DFQATT and CDR2 SNEGSKA (reference sequence). CDR3 nucleotide sequence: TGCAGTGCTTTGACAGGGGCAGAAGAGACCCAGTACTTC. It encodes CSALTGAEETQYF.

Details on this clonotype: Just one base apart from a much larger clone, this may be a read error. The rearrangement links TRBV7-2 to TRBJ1-4, with 9 bases identical to TRBD1. This CDR3 is 15 amino acids long. Germline V lookup: CDR1 SGHTA, CDR2 FQGNSA. This CDR3 reads CAGSGRQGANEKLFF. The CDR3 coding sequence is TGTGCCGGCAGCGGCAGACAGGGGGCTAATGAAAAACTGTTTTTT.

This clonotype was recorded at least ten times. This chain connects TRBV18 to TRBJ2-3; D is perhaps TRBD1 (5 bases). CDR3 length: 14 amino acids. Trimming stripped 2 bases from V and 5 bases from J, with 11 bases between. CDR1 is KGHSH, CDR2 LQKENI, per germline. CDR3 sequence (DNA): TGTGCCAGCTCACCAGGACACCGTGGAGATACGCAGTATTTT. Its translation: CASSPGHRGDTQYF.

This chain joins TRBV7-2 and TRBJ2-2, with D possibly TRBD1 on 6 matching bases. CDR3 size: 16 residues. Trimming stripped 6 bases from V and 4 bases from J, with 18 bases between. Germline V lookup: CDR1 SGHTA, CDR2 FQGNSA. The CDR3 nucleotides are TGTGCCAGCAGTCCCCTTGGGGGCGTTGGCACCGGGGAGCTGTTTTTT. This gives the protein CASSPLGGVGTGELFF.

This clonotype was seen more than once but under ten times. This chain uses TRBV30 with TRBJ2-6; TRBD2 is a possible D gene (5 bases). Trimming stripped 5 bases from V and 0 bases from J, with 20 bases between. The CDR3 consists of 18 residues. Germline values: CDR1 GTSNPN, CDR2 SVGIG (reference sequence). The DNA of the CDR3 is TGTGCCTGGGGCGGGCCGGGGTCGACCTACTCTGGGGCCAACGTCCTGACTTTC. Translation: CAWGGPGSTYSGANVLTF. Full variable domain (outside the CDR3, taken from reference TRBV30 and TRBJ2-6): SQTIHQWPATLVQPVGSPLSLECTVEGTSNPNLYWYRQAAGRGLQLLFYSVGIGQISSEVPQNLSASRPQDRQFILSSKKLLLSDSGFYLCAWGGPGSTYSGANVLTFGAGSRLTVL.

The chain carries TRBV7-8 and TRBJ1-6; D gene unclear. The germline gives CDR1 SGHVS, CDR2 FQNEAQ. The V end lost 1 base, the J end lost 10 bases, and 14 bases lay between the germline ends. This CDR3 is built from 15 residues. The CDR3 reads CASSLGSKGGSPLHF. The CDR3 coding sequence is TGTGCCAGCAGCTTAGGATCGAAGGGAGGATCACCCCTCCACTTT.

The chain uses TRBV4-3 and TRBJ1-1; TRBD1 is a possible D gene (5 bases). This CDR3 has 13 amino acids. With 11 bases removed from V and 1 base from J, the gap between germline ends came to 14 bases. In germline, CDR1 is LGHNA, CDR2 YSLEER. The CDR3 loop is CAGGWGRNTEAFF. The CDR3 DNA reads TGCGCCGGGGGGTGGGGGAGGAACACTGAAGCTTTCTTT.

The chain carries TRBV27 and TRBJ1-4; weak D call: TRBD1 (5 bases). Looked up from germline, CDR1 is MNHEY and CDR2 is SMNVEV (reference sequence). The germline V and J ends were trimmed by 2 bases and 7 bases, with 11 bases remaining between them. The CDR3 has 14 amino acids. The CDR3 protein is CASSLRRAGEKLFF. The CDR3 nucleotides are TGTGCCAGCAGTTTACGCAGGGCCGGTGAAAAACTGTTTTTT.

This clonotype was picked up many times. The rearrangement links TRBV5-1 to TRBJ2-7, with 8 bases that match TRBD1. V trimming: 6 bases; J trimming: 6 bases; junction bases outside the gene matches: 5. The CDR3 is 12 amino acids. Looked up from germline, CDR1 is SGHRS and CDR2 is YFSETQ. CDR3 loop: CASKTGAGEQYF. The CDR3 DNA follows: TGCGCCAGCAAGACAGGGGCCGGCGAGCAGTACTTC.

The table lists this clonotype with a few counts. J is TRBJ1-6 and V is TRBV12-3 or TRBV12-4, with D perhaps TRBD1 (5 bases). The CDR3 extends over 15 amino acids. The ends were cut back, 6 bases at V and 7 bases at J, with 16 bases in the middle. As DNA, the CDR3 is TGTGCCAGCAGGGGGGGGGGTTCTCGGAATTCACCCCTCCACTTT. Its translation is CASRGGGSRNSPLHF.

This chain uses TRBV27 with TRBJ1-6, with D uncertain. Trimming took off 8 bases at V and 14 bases at J, with 25 bases between the two ends. The CDR3 runs 15 residues. Germline CDR1 MNHEY, CDR2 SMNVEV (reference sequence). The CDR3 reads CASSREYYNSFSLHF. The CDR3 region has the DNA TGTGCCAGCTCGAGGGAGTATTATAATTCTTTCTCCCTCCACTTT.

V gene TRBV5-1 combines with J gene TRBJ2-3, with 7 bases lining up with TRBD2. This CDR3 comprises 16 residues. V was pared by 4 bases and J by 1 base, with 9 bases of the junction left unmatched. The germline V gene encodes CDR1 SGHRS and CDR2 YFSETQ. The CDR3 loop reads CASSANGLGGTDTQYF. The CDR3 bases are TGCGCCAGCAGCGCCAACGGACTAGGCGGCACAGATACGCAGTATTTT. Full variable domain (missing parts from reference TRBV5-1 and TRBJ2-3): KAGVTQTPRYLIKTRGQQVTLSCSPISGHRSVSWYQQTPGQGLQFLFEYFSETQRNKGNFPGRFSGRQFSNSRSEMNVSTLELGDSALYLCASSANGLGGTDTQYFGPGTRLTVL.

The V and J genes are TRBV7-2 and TRBJ1-2; 9 nucleotides match TRBD1. Germline lookup yields CDR1 SGHTA and CDR2 FQGNSA. This CDR3 has 15 amino acids. V lost 6 bases and J lost 3; bases outside the gene matches: 8. The CDR3 coding sequence is TGTGCCAGCAGGCACGGGACAGGGCGAGACTATGGCTACACCTTC. It is translated as CASRHGTGRDYGYTF.

The chain uses TRBV12-3 or TRBV12-4 and TRBJ2-7, with 8 bases fitting TRBD1. The junction had 2 bases not matched to a gene; V was cut back by 6 bases and J by 1 base. The CDR3 runs to 13 residues. The chain's CDR3 is CASRTGVSYEQYF. The DNA for the CDR3 is TGTGCCAGCAGGACAGGGGTATCCTACGAGCAGTACTTC.

This chain joins TRBV12-3 or TRBV12-4 and TRBJ2-3; possibly TRBD1 or TRBD2 for D (5 bases each). The V and J ends lost 6 bases and 5 bases respectively, with 12 bases between them. CDR3 length: 13 amino acids. The CDR3 coding sequence is TGTGCCAGCAGGGGGATGGGGGAAGATACGCAGTATTTT. It codes for CASRGMGEDTQYF.

Many counts were recorded for this clonotype. The chain has TRBV24-1 and TRBJ2-5, with D tentatively TRBD2 (5 bases). The germline V gene encodes CDR1 KGHDR and CDR2 SFDVKD. The V end lost 1 base, the J end lost 5 bases, and 7 bases lay between the germline ends. The CDR3 is made up of 13 amino acids. CDR3 protein: CATSDFSDETQYF. DNA for the CDR3: TGTGCCACCAGTGATTTTAGCGATGAGACCCAGTACTTC.